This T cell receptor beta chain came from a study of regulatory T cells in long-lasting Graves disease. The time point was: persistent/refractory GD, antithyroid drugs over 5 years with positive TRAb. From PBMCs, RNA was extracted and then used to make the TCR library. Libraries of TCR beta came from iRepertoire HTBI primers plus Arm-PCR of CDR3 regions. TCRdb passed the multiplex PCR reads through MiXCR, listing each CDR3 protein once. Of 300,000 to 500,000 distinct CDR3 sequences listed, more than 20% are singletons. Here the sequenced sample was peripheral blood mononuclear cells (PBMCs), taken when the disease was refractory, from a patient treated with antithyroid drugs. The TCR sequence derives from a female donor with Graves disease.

CDR3 nucleotides: TGCGCCAGCAGCTTCCCTAGCGGGAGCACAGATACGCAGTATTTT. Residues: CASSFPSGSTDTQYF. The chain recombines TRBV5-1 with TRBJ2-3, with 8 bases lining up with TRBD2. Trimming cost V 2 bases and J 0 bases; bases outside gene matches: 2. The length of the CDR3 is 15 residues. Germline V gene data show CDR1 as SGHRS and CDR2 as YFSETQ.